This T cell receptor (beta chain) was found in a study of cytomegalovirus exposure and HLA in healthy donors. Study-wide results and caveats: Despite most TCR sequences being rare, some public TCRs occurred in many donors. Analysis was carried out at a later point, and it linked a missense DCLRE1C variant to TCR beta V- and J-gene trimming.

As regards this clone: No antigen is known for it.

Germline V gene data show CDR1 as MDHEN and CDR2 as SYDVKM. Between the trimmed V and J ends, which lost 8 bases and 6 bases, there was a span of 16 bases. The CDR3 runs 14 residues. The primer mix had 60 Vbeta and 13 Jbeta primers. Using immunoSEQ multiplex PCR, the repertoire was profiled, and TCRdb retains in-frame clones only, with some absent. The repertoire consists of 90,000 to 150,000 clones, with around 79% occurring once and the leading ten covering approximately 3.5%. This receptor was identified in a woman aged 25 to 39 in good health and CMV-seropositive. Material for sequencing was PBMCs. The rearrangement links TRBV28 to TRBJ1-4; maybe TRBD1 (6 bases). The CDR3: CASARQATHEKLFF. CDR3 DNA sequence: TGTGCCAGCGCCCGACAGGCGACTCATGAAAAACTGTTTTTT. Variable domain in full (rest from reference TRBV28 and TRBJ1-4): DVKVTQSSRYLVKRTGEKVFLECVQDMDHENMFWYRQDPGLGLRLIYFSYDVKMKEKGDIPEGYSVSREKKERFSLILESASTNQTSMYLCASARQATHEKLFFGSGTQLSVL.